These T cell receptor beta chains were read from a single sample in a study of T cell changes during pregnancy in multiple sclerosis. Produced via immunoSEQ multiplex PCR; TCRdb's table is partial and in-frame only. This sample has about 20,000 clones, with 80% to 90% found just once. This sample comprised CD8+ T cells from peripheral blood mononuclear cells, obtained in the second trimester of pregnancy. These receptors were collected from a female donor in good health, enrolled as a control in a pregnancy study. The CDR3 runs from the conserved cysteine through the conserved F or W. Each record gives: clone size, D gene, V gene, J gene, CDR3 protein, CDR3 DNA. The D gene is left open where the match is weak. Only part of the rows carry a size: once, few, many, or a class if the clone is expanded.

>-|-|TRBV6-5|TRBJ2-1
CAAGQGGWNEQFF
TGTGCCGCCGGGCAGGGGGGTTGGAATGAGCAGTTCTTC
>once|-|TRBV10-2|TRBJ1-5
CASSAGGVSQPQHF
TGCGCCAGCAGTGCTGGGGGGGTAAGTCAGCCCCAGCATTTT
>-|-|TRBV19|TRBJ2-3
CASSALRGYTDTQYF
TGTGCCAGTAGTGCCCTAAGGGGATACACAGATACGCAGTATTTT
>-|TRBD1|TRBV7-8|TRBJ2-7
CASSLDRRIDEQYF
TGTGCCAGCAGCTTGGACAGGAGGATCGACGAGCAGTACTTC
>-|-|TRBV29-1|TRBJ2-3
CSVEVIRSGTDTQYF
TGCAGCGTTGAAGTGATACGGAGCGGGACAGATACGCAGTATTTT
>-|-|TRBV12-5|TRBJ1-1
CASGRDSPEGFF
TGTGCTAGTGGTCGGGACTCCCCTGAGGGTTTCTTT
>-|TRBD1|TRBV11-2|TRBJ2-3
CASSPLGGADTQYF
TGTGCCAGCAGCCCTCTAGGGGGCGCAGATACGCAGTATTTT
>-|TRBD2|TRBV5-1|TRBJ2-3
CASRAGGPDTQYF
TGCGCCAGCAGGGCGGGGGGGCCAGATACGCAGTATTTT
>-|-|TRBV15|TRBJ1-2
CATSRGWTDNGYTF
TGTGCCACCAGCAGAGGGTGGACGGACAATGGCTACACCTTC
>-|TRBD2|TRBV4-3|TRBJ2-1
CASSQESGVPYNEQFF
TGCGCCAGCAGCCAAGAAAGCGGGGTTCCCTACAATGAGCAGTTCTTC